These 20 T cell receptor beta chains were all obtained from the same sample, sequenced in a study of cytomegalovirus exposure and HLA in healthy donors. Amplification used 60 Vbeta primers and 13 Jbeta primers. Repertoires were generated with immunoSEQ multiplex PCR, while TCRdb's copy carries only in-frame clones and drops some. The repertoire has about 150,000 clones, around 77% of them found once; the top ten carry around 2%. The sequenced material came from PBMCs. These receptors all come from a young man in good health and CMV-seronegative.

The CDR3 spells CASSTLLSGSETQYF. The DNA of the CDR3 is TGTGCCAGCAGCACACTGCTGTCAGGGTCGGAGACCCAGTACTTC. The chain combines TRBV7-8 with TRBJ2-5, with D possibly matching TRBD1 (5 bases). The CDR3 loop spans 15 amino acids. Germline CDR1 and CDR2: SGHVS and FQNEAQ. Between the trimmed V and J ends, which lost 5 bases and 5 bases, there was a span of 18 bases.

The table lists this clone with a count of one. V and J are TRBV2 and TRBJ2-7, with D perhaps TRBD2 (6 bases). Looked up from germline, CDR1 is SNHLY and CDR2 is FYNNEI. CDR3 length: 13 amino acids. V was pared by 7 bases and J by 2 bases, with 12 bases between. The CDR3 is CASKFAGTYEQYF. The CDR3 DNA is TGTGCCAGCAAGTTTGCGGGAACCTACGAGCAGTACTTC.

The gene calls are TRBV9 and TRBJ2-1; weak D call: TRBD2 (6 bases). Germline assignment: CDR1 SGDLS and CDR2 YYNGEE. Trimming left V 3 bases short and J 14 bases short, with 18 bases between. The CDR3 totals 13 residues. The CDR3 nucleotides read TGTGCCAGCAGCGCCCCGGGACTCGAATGGGAGTTCTTC. It translates to CASSAPGLEWEFF.

V usage is TRBV30 and J usage is TRBJ2-3; 10 bases line up with TRBD2. Looked up from germline, CDR1 is GTSNPN and CDR2 is SVGIG (reference sequence). Trimming cost V 2 bases and J 5 bases; bases outside gene matches: 7. This CDR3 contains 15 residues. CDR3 nucleotides: TGTGCCTGGAGTCTGGGACTAGCGTCTGGAGATACGCAGTATTTT. Protein product: CAWSLGLASGDTQYF.

The chain joins TRBV5-6 to TRBJ1-2; tentative D call: TRBD1 (5 bases). Germline V gene data show CDR1 as SGHDT and CDR2 as YYEEEE. Trimming shortened V by 5 bases and J by 1 base, and 15 bases separated the two germline ends. This CDR3 is 15 amino acids long. CDR3 sequence reads: CASRFQGRLNYGYTF. The CDR3 DNA is TGTGCCAGCAGATTCCAGGGAAGGCTTAACTATGGCTACACCTTC.

This chain links TRBV28 with TRBJ2-7, with TRBD1 matching over 7 bases. The V segment lost 5 bases and the J segment 1 base; nucleotides outside the gene matches: 11. CDR1 and CDR2 (germline): MDHEN, SYDVKM. This CDR3 contains 16 residues. The CDR3 protein is CASSLGTGTASYEQYF. CDR3 DNA: TGTGCCAGCAGTCTCGGAACCGGGACAGCGTCCTACGAGCAGTACTTC.

Only a few counts were recorded for this clone. This chain links TRBV19 with TRBJ1-2, with TRBD1 identical over 7 bases. Per the germline V gene, CDR1 is LNHDA and CDR2 is SQIVND (reference sequence). The CDR3 length is 13 residues. The ends lost 1 base at V and 11 bases at J; junction bases unmatched: 7. In nucleotides, the CDR3 is TGTGCCAGTAGTATAGCAGGTGGGACAGAGTACACCTTC. This sequence encodes CASSIAGGTEYTF.

This clone was seen once. The chain is built from TRBV18 and TRBJ2-1; TRBD2 matches 12 bases. CDR1 is KGHSH and CDR2 is LQKENI in the germline V gene. The CDR3 has 18 amino acids. The ends lost 3 bases at V and 3 bases at J; junction bases unmatched: 9. The CDR3 protein is CASSPSPWTSGNYNEQFF. The CDR3 nucleotides read TGTGCCAGCTCACCTTCACCGTGGACTAGCGGGAACTACAATGAGCAGTTCTTC.

The chain is built from TRBV5-6 and TRBJ1-1; 7 bases agree with TRBD1. V lost 4 bases, J lost 9 bases, and 6 bases stayed unmatched. Germline CDR1 reads SGHDT; CDR2 reads YYEEEE. The CDR3 loop spans 12 amino acids. In nucleotides, the CDR3 is TGTGCCAGCAGCGGTGGGACAGTTAAAGCTTTCTTT. Translating it yields CASSGGTVKAFF.

This clone was seen just once. The V and J genes are TRBV6-5 and TRBJ1-4; 8 bases align to TRBD1. Looked up from germline, CDR1 is MNHEY and CDR2 is SVGAGI. Germline trimming cut 6 bases from V and 4 bases from J; bases unmatched to any gene: 4. The CDR3 runs to 14 residues. The CDR3 sequence: CASRLTGDNEKLFF. DNA for the CDR3: TGTGCCAGCAGACTGACAGGGGATAATGAAAAACTGTTTTTT.

The chain employs TRBV7-2 and TRBJ2-2; TRBD1 agrees at 7 bases. V shed 4 bases and J 7 bases; nucleotides not matched to a gene: 6. CDR1 is SGHTA, CDR2 FQGNSA, per germline. This CDR3 has 14 amino acids. The CDR3 nucleotides are TGTGCCAGCAGCTCCCGACAGGGCGACGGGGAGCTGTTTTTT. Protein product: CASSSRQGDGELFF.

This clone was counted only a few times. J is TRBJ1-2 and V is TRBV4-1, with TRBD1 matching 7 bases. The J segment lost 4 bases and the V segment lost 3 bases, leaving 5 bases of the junction unmatched. The V gene's germline CDR1 is MGHRA and CDR2 YSYEKL. CDR3 size: 14 residues. The CDR3 loop is CASSQDRLAYGYTF. The CDR3 coding sequence is TGCGCCAGCAGCCAGGACAGGCTGGCCTATGGCTACACCTTC.

The chain carries TRBV6-6 and TRBJ1-1; D ambiguous. This CDR3 is 13 amino acids long. CDR1 and CDR2 from the germline V gene are MNHNY and SVGAGI (reference sequence). V was clipped by 5 bases and J by 1 base, with 8 bases between them. In DNA form, the CDR3 reads TGTGCCAGCAGTCCCACACAGAACACTGAAGCTTTCTTT. It yields the protein CASSPTQNTEAFF.

The rearrangement joins TRBV28 to TRBJ2-3; no reliable D call. Trimming removed 9 bases from V and 2 bases from J, with 18 bases in between. The CDR3 extends over 15 amino acids. The germline V gene encodes CDR1 MDHEN and CDR2 SYDVKM. CDR3 nucleotide sequence: TGTGCCAGTTCCCGCCTTGGGCAGATCACAGATACGCAGTATTTT. Protein sequence: CASSRLGQITDTQYF. Looking up the rest from reference TRBV28 and TRBJ2-3 gives the full variable domain: DVKVTQSSRYLVKRTGEKVFLECVQDMDHENMFWYRQDPGLGLRLIYFSYDVKMKEKGDIPEGYSVSREKKERFSLILESASTNQTSMYLCASSRLGQITDTQYFGPGTRLTVL.

In this sample, this clone turned up a few times. V usage is TRBV6-5 and J usage is TRBJ2-1; 10 positions agree with TRBD1. The CDR3 contains 15 residues. The germline V gene encodes CDR1 MNHEY and CDR2 SVGAGI. The V segment lost 4 bases and the J segment 5 bases; nucleotides outside the gene matches: 5. The CDR3 spells CASSSLTGGHNEQFF. CDR3 DNA: TGTGCCAGCAGTTCTTTGACAGGGGGCCACAATGAGCAGTTCTTC.

The chain joins TRBV5-1 to TRBJ2-7, with 12 bases aligning to TRBD2. CDR1 is SGHRS and CDR2 is YFSETQ in the germline V gene. The J segment lost 4 bases and the V segment lost 5 bases, leaving 4 bases of the junction unmatched. The CDR3 has 14 amino acids. The CDR3 DNA sequence: TGCGCCAGCAGGACGGGACTAGCGGGTTACGAGCAGTACTTC. Translated, it gives CASRTGLAGYEQYF.

The rearrangement links TRBV7-6 to TRBJ2-2; D unclear. Germline V lookup: CDR1 SGHVS, CDR2 FNYEAQ. The CDR3 has 16 residues. Trimming took 2 bases from V and 0 from J, leaving 10 bases between them. The CDR3 reads CASSLLESTNTGELFF. The CDR3 DNA reads TGTGCCAGCAGCTTACTTGAGTCAACGAACACCGGGGAGCTGTTTTTT. The entire variable domain, with the rest obtained from reference TRBV7-6 and TRBJ2-2, is as follows: GAGVSQSPRYKVTKRGQDVALRCDPISGHVSLYWYRQALGQGPEFLTYFNYEAQQDKSGLPNDRFSAERPEGSISTLTIQRTEQRDSAMYRCASSLLESTNTGELFFGEGSRLTVL.

This rearrangement joins TRBV29-1 to TRBJ2-2; possible D gene TRBD2, 5 bases. V lost 6 bases and J 1 base, leaving 9 bases between the germline ends. Germline CDR1 SQVTM, CDR2 ANQGSEA. This CDR3 is built from 13 residues. The CDR3 DNA reads TGCAGCGTGGACGGGGTGAACACCGGGGAGCTGTTTTTT. The encoded protein is CSVDGVNTGELFF.

The rearrangement links TRBV9 to TRBJ1-4; 11 bases match TRBD1. The CDR3 is 15 amino acids. In germline, CDR1 is SGDLS, CDR2 YYNGEE. Unmatched junction bases numbered 7, after V lost 4 bases and J lost 8 bases. Here the CDR3 reads CASSPRTGGGEKLFF. CDR3 bases: TGTGCCAGCAGCCCCCGGACAGGGGGCGGGGAAAAACTGTTTTTT.

CDR3 protein: CASSLSRTGELFF. The CDR3 nucleotides are TGTGCCAGCAGCTTATCTCGCACCGGGGAGCTGTTTTTT. V usage is TRBV11-3 and J usage is TRBJ2-2; D gene unclear. Germline values: CDR1 SGHNT, CDR2 YENEEA. Deletions cut 2 bases from V and 4 bases from J, with 5 bases between. CDR3 length equals 13 residues.